The present T cell receptor beta chain was sequenced within a study of blood T cells in healthy people across ages (dated by TCRdb to 2013 to 2016). For the study in its entirety: Template switching captured roughly one uniquely barcoded TCR beta cDNA molecule per two T cells in model experiments. Age-related changes in TCR beta repertoire diversity were measured in the study by deep sequencing normalized with unique cDNA molecular identifiers. The donors were divided into four age groups: young (average approximately 17 years), middle-aged (about 40), aged (62) and long-lived (82). Donors of different ages were randomly distributed across sequencing lanes to avoid experimental bias. Two additional independent replicas of 1 million unique cDNA reads from the same blood draw were analyzed for two donors (one aged 18 to 30 and one aged 80 or older).

This clonotype was detected only a few times. This receptor's antigen is unknown. No base quality information exists; no much larger clone differs at one position. Libraries were prepared through 5' RACE. The reads were generated on an Illumina HiSeq 2500. The second PCR ran for roughly 7 to 11 cycles and used a J-beta primer mix along with a sample-barcoded 5' primer. Each TCR beta cDNA molecule received a unique molecular identifier from a template-switch 5' adaptor carrying 12 random nucleotides. At least 3 million CDR3-containing paired-end reads were obtained from each sample. All of the RNA was converted into first-strand cDNA using the Mint cDNA synthesis kit, with a TRBC-specific oligonucleotide serving as the primer. After uracil-DNA glycosylase treatment, a first 18-cycle PCR used universal primers M1SS and BC2_uni_R on all cDNA. The authors' pipeline ran thus. Each sample was normalized by randomly selecting 1 million high-quality reads, each carrying a distinct molecular identifier. Instead of being binned into consensus sequences, reads that shared molecular identifiers were thrown out. MiTCR, set to a Q25 quality threshold and the strictest error-elimination algorithm, was used for CDR3 identification, clonotype clustering and error correction. A nonparametric unseen species model with Euler transformation was used to estimate a lower bound on total TCR beta diversity. The raw public reads went through TCRdb reprocessing: fastp at Q25, MiXCR clone calling, in-frame beta chains kept. Identical CDR3 proteins give one entry, which carries the most common genes and DNA. For this entry, the V and J calls and clone size follow TCRdb and not the study's own pipeline. For this sample there are some 1 million distinct CDR3 sequences; 40% to 45% appear just once. Jointly, the top ten make up approximately 17% of the sample.

The donors were roughly 39 Caucasian individuals from Russia, aged roughly 6 to 100 years, who were systemically healthy. Each donor gave about 10 milliliters of peripheral blood, drawn into EDTA-treated Vacutainer tubes. Ficoll-Paque density-gradient centrifugation was used to isolate PBMCs, with at least 6.5 million per sample. Total RNA, at least 6 micrograms per sample, was extracted from PBMCs with Trizol reagent. Naive CD45RAhigh/CD27high T cell percentages were measured by flow cytometry on a PBMC aliquot from every donor. Broader findings and caveats from the paper: The CMV infection status of donors was not known, potentially confounding age-related changes in expanded clonotypes. Estimates of total diversity from one million sequenced T cells were regarded as lower bounds and underestimates. Since profiling was done on bulk unsorted PBMCs, naive and antigen-experienced compartments could not be conclusively compared. Compared with the aged group, the long-lived group had more naive CD4+ T cells, fewer expanded clones and increased TCR diversity, a pattern suggesting age selection. A strong correlation was found between observed TCR beta diversity and the percentage of naive T cells measured by flow cytometry. As age increased, observed TCR beta diversity per million T cells dropped in a roughly linear way, and a significant reduction was already evident by age about 40.

Sequenced input: blood. The receptor was isolated from a woman aged 60 to 75 in good health.

At the DNA level, the sequence is TGCGCCAGCAGCTTGTCTGACAGTATACGAGAGACCCAGTACTTC. This is translated as CASSLSDSIRETQYF. The receptor chain draws on TRBV5-1 and TRBJ2-5, with a weak D call of TRBD1 (5 bases match). The CDR3 spans 15 residues, from the cysteine through the phenylalanine. Only the CDR3 DNA is retained, 45 bases long and in frame from the first base. V lost 1 base and J lost 4 bases; the stretch between them is 14 bases long. Reading the germline V gene gives CDR1 SGHRS and CDR2 YFSETQ.